This T cell receptor beta chain appears in the sequencing data of a study of neurological immune-mediated disorders. General observations from the study: Whereas HTLV-1-associated myelopathy showed the most TCR clonal expansion, multiple sclerosis showed the least, with levels below those of healthy controls. TCR-beta repertoires seemed private in all groups, with no expanded CDR3 amino acid sequences shared.

This clonotype was detected many times. Its target is not known. In germline, CDR1 is SEHNR, CDR2 FQNEAQ (reference sequence). The CDR3 loop spans 16 amino acids. The ends were cut back, 0 bases at V and 0 bases at J, with 8 bases in the middle. Each TCR transcript was tagged with a 10-nucleotide random UMI during 5'RACE. From 15-18 subjects, each sequencing run yielded over 160 million TCR-beta sequences. In TCRdb, the 5' RACE reads were re-called with MiXCR into one record per CDR3 protein. The sample comprises 40,000 or so distinct CDR3 sequences, around 6.8% of which are singletons, and less than 4.5% rests with the top ten.

The rearrangement joins TRBV7-9 to TRBJ1-4; no clear D gene. The sample was PBMCs. The sequence derives from a middle-aged woman in good health. As DNA, the CDR3 is TGTGCCAGCAGCTTAGCGGGTCTTACAACTAATGAAAAACTGTTTTTT. Protein product: CASSLAGLTTNEKLFF. Based on the CDR3 plus reference TRBV7-9 and TRBJ1-4, the full variable domain is DTGVSQNPRHKITKRGQNVTFRCDPISEHNRLYWYRQTLGQGPEFLTYFQNEAQLEKSRLLSDRFSAERPKGSFSTLEIQRTEQGDSAMYLCASSLAGLTTNEKLFFGSGTQLSVL.